This T cell receptor (beta chain) was observed in a study of OX40 agonist ivuxolimab in advanced cancers. On the study more broadly: Every 2 weeks, ivuxolimab was infused into the patients intravenously at between 0.01 and 10 mg/kg.

Note on this clone: Its antigen is not known.

The CDR3 loop spans 16 amino acids. Germline values: CDR1 SGDLS, CDR2 YYNGEE. Trimming left V 0 bases short and J 4 bases short, with 14 bases between. General study findings and limits: Among T cells, CD8+ cells averaged more expanded clones than CD4+ cells. Low normalized T-cell clonal expansion was additionally recorded for some nonresponders.

Clones were read by immunoSEQ multiplex PCR, and TCRdb kept only the in-frame ones, dropping some. In the table there are tens of thousands of clones, approximately 90% of which are singletons. This clonotype was sampled from an adult with an advanced solid tumor such as melanoma, head and neck, liver or kidney cancer. V gene TRBV9 combines with J gene TRBJ2-1; weak D call: TRBD1 (6 bases). Sequenced material: CD4+ or CD8+ T cells sorted from blood, taken in a trial of the OX40 agonist ivuxolimab. The CDR3 here is CASSVEGTMWYNEQFF. Written as DNA, the CDR3 is TGTGCCAGCAGCGTAGAAGGGACAATGTGGTACAATGAGCAGTTCTTC.